The present T cell receptor (beta chain) was sequenced within a study of a mutant IDH1 vaccine in newly diagnosed glioma. About the research overall: Therapy received beforehand was radiotherapy, temozolomide, or both, with most patients given both. General observations from the study: Apparently unrelated to pseudoprogression were changes in the top peripheral T cell clonotypes.

V gave up 0 bases and J gave up 2 bases, with 5 bases separating them. Germline V CDR1 and CDR2: SGHAT, FQNNGV. The CDR3 totals 14 residues. Clones were sequenced by immunoSEQ multiplex PCR, and TCRdb holds only the in-frame ones, with some missing. The sample lists 95,000 to 100,000 clones; about 90% were seen once. Of note for this clone: Its matching antigen is unknown.

The time point is: baseline, week 1 (first vaccination visit). The treatment was: pre-vaccination baseline after standard-of-care therapy. Donors' newly diagnosed IDH1-mutant WHO grade 3 or 4 astrocytomas lacked nuclear ATRX. The TCR comes from a woman aged 45 to 65 with glioma. Sequenced here: PBMCs, sampled from a glioma patient treated with radiotherapy, temozolomide or both. This chain joins TRBV11-2 and TRBJ1-5, with a weak D call TRBD1 (5 bases). This CDR3 is CASSLDRGNQPQHF. The CDR3 DNA follows: TGTGCCAGCAGCTTAGACAGGGGCAATCAGCCCCAGCATTTT.